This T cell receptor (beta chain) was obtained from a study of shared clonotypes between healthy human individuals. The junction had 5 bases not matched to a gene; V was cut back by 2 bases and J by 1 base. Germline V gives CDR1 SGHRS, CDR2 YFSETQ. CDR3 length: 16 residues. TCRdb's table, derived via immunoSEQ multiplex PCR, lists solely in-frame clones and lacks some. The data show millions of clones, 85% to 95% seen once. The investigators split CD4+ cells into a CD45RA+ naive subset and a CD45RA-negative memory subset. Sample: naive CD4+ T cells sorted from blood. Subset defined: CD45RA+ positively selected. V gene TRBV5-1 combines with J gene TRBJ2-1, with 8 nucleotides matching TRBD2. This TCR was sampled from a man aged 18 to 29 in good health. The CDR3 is CASSFTSGESYNEQFF. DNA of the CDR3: TGCGCCAGCAGCTTCACTAGCGGTGAGTCCTACAATGAGCAGTTCTTC.